Below, 2 T cell receptor beta chains from the same sample are listed, as sequenced in a study of blood T cell repertoires in COVID-19. Using immunoSEQ multiplex PCR, the repertoire was profiled, and TCRdb retains in-frame clones only, with some absent. The data contain fewer than 75,000 clones, more than 70% of them seen just once; the ten biggest clones take up about 6.3%. Sequenced: peripheral blood. The receptors here all came from a man in his 60s with active or convalescent COVID-19.

The chain uses TRBV9 and TRBJ2-2; 9 bases align to TRBD1. The J segment lost 2 bases and the V segment lost 0 bases, leaving 11 bases of the junction unmatched. The CDR3 is 19 amino acids. In germline, CDR1 is SGDLS, CDR2 YYNGEE. DNA for the CDR3: TGTGCCAGCAGCGTAGCTTTGAGGAGGGGACAGGGCAACACCGGGGAGCTGTTTTTT. This sequence encodes CASSVALRRGQGNTGELFF.

V usage is TRBV3-1 (or the pseudogene TRBV3-2) and J usage is TRBJ2-1, with TRBD2 matching over 11 bases. Germline V gives CDR1 LGHDT, CDR2 YNNKEL (reference sequence). The CDR3 loop spans 15 amino acids. With 6 bases clipped from V and 10 bases from J, the junction kept 11 bases outside the gene matches. The CDR3 loop is CASRMIAGGGIEQFF. The CDR3 nucleotides are TGTGCCAGCAGGATGATAGCGGGAGGGGGGATAGAGCAGTTCTTC.